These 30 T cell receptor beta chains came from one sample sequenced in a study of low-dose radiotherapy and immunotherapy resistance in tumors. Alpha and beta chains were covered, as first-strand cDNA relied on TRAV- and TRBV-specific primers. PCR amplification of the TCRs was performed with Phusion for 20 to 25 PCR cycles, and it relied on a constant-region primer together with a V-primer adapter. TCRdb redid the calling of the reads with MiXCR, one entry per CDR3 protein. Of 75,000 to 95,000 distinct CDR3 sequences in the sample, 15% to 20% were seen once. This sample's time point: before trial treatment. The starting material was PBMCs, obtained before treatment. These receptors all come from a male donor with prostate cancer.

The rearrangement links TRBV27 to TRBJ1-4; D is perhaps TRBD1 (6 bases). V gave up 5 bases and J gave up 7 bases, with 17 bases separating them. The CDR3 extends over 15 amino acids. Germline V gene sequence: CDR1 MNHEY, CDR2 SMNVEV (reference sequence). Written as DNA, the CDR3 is TGTGCCAGCAGTCCCCTAACAGGGAACGCTGAAAAACTGTTTTTT. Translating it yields CASSPLTGNAEKLFF. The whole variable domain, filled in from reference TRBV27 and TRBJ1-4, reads EAQVTQNPRYLITVTGKKLTVTCSQNMNHEYMSWYRQDPGLGLRQIYYSMNVEVTDKGDVPEGYKVSRKEKRNFPLILESPSPNQTSLYFCASSPLTGNAEKLFFGSGTQLSVL.

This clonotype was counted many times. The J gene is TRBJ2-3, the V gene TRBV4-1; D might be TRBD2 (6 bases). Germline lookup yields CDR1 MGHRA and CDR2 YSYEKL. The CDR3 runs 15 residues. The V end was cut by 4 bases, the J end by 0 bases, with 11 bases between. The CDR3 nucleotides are TGCGCCAGCAGCCGTACCGGGACTAGCACAGATACGCAGTATTTT. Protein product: CASSRTGTSTDTQYF.

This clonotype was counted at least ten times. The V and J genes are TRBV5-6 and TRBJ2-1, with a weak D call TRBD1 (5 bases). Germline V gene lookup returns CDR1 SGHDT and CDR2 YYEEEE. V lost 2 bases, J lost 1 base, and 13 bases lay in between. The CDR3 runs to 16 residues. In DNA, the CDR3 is TGTGCCAGCAGCTTAAACAGGAAATATTCCTACAATGAGCAGTTCTTC. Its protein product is CASSLNRKYSYNEQFF.

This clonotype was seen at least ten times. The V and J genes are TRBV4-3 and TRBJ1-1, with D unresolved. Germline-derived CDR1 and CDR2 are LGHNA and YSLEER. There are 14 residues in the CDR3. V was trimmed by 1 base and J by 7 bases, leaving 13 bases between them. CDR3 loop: CASSQGLHVYEAFF. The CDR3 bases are TGCGCCAGCAGCCAAGGGTTACATGTCTATGAAGCTTTCTTT.

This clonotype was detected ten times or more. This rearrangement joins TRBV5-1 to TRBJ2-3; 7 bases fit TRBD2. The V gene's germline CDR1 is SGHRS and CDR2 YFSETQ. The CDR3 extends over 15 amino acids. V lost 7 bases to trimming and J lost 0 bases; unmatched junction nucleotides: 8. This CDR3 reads CASHVGRESTDTQYF. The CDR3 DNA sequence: TGCGCCAGCCACGTTGGGCGGGAGAGCACAGATACGCAGTATTTT.

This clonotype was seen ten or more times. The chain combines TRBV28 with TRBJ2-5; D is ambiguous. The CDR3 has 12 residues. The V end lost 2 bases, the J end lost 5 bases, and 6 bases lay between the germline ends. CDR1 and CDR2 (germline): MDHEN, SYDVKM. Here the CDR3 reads CASSLGFETQYF. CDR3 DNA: TGTGCCAGCAGTTTAGGGTTCGAGACCCAGTACTTC.

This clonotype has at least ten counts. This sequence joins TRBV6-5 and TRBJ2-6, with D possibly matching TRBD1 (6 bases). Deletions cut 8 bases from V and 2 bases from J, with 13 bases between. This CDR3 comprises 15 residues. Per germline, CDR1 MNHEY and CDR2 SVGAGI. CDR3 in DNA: TGTGCCAGCGCGCCTCCAGGGGCTGGGGCCAACGTCCTGACTTTC. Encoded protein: CASAPPGAGANVLTF.

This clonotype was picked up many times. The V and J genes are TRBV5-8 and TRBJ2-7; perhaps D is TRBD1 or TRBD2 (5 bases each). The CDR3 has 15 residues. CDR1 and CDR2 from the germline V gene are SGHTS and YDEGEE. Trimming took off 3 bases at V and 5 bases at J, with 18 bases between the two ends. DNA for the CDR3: TGTGCCAGCAGCTGGAGAGGGGACCCCACGGACGAGCAGTACTTC. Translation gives CASSWRGDPTDEQYF. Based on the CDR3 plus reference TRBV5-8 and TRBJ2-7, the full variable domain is EAGVTQSPTHLIKTRGQQATLRCSPISGHTSVYWYQQALGLGLQFLLWYDEGEERNRGNFPPRFSGRQFPNYSSELNVNALELEDSALYLCASSWRGDPTDEQYFGPGTRLTVT.

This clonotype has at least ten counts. CDR3 in DNA: TGCGCCAGCAGCCAAGTGGATGGGGGCAGCACTGAAGCTTTCTTT. Translating gives CASSQVDGGSTEAFF. The gene calls are TRBV4-1 and TRBJ1-1, with D tentatively TRBD1 (6 bases). The CDR3 totals 15 residues. From germline, CDR1 is MGHRA and CDR2 YSYEKL. The V end was cut by 1 base, the J end by 4 bases, with 13 bases between.

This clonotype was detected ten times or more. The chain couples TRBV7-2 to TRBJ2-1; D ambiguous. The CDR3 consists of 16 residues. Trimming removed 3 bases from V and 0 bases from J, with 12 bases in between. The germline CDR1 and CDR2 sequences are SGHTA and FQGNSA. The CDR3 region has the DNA TGTGCCAGCAGCTTGCACAGTAAAAGCTCCTACAATGAGCAGTTCTTC. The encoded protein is CASSLHSKSSYNEQFF. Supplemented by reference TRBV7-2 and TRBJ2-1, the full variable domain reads GAGVSQSPSNKVTEKGKDVELRCDPISGHTALYWYRQSLGQGLEFLIYFQGNSAPDKSGLPSDRFSAERTGGSVSTLTIQRTQQEDSAVYLCASSLHSKSSYNEQFFGPGTRLTVL.

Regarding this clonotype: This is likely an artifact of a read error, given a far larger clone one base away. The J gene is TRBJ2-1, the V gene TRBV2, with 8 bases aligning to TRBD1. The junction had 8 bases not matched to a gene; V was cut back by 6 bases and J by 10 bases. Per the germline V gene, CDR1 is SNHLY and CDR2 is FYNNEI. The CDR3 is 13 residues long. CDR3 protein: CASSGQGNYEQFF. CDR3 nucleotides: TGTGCCAGCAGCGGACAGGGCAACTACGAGCAGTTCTTC.

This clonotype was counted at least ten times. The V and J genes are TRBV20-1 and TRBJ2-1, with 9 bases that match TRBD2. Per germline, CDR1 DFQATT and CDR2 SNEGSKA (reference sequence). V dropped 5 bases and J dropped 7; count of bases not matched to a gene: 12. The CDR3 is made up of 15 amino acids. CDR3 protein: CSAPTISGSKNEQFF. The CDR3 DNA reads TGCAGTGCTCCCACCATTAGCGGGAGTAAGAATGAGCAGTTCTTC.

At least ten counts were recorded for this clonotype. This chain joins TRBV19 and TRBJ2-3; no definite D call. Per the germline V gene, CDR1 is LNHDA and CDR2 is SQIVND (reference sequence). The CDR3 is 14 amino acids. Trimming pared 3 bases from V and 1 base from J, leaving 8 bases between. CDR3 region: CASSIRWGTDTQYF. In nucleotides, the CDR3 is TGTGCCAGTAGTATCCGGTGGGGCACAGATACGCAGTATTTT.

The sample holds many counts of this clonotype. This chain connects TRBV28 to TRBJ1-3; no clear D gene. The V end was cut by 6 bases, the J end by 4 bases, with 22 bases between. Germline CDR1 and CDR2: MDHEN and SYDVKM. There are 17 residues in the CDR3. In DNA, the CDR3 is TGTGCCAGCAGGTCGACACATGCGGTCTTGTTAGGAAACACCATATATTTT. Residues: CASRSTHAVLLGNTIYF. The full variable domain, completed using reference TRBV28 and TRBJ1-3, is DVKVTQSSRYLVKRTGEKVFLECVQDMDHENMFWYRQDPGLGLRLIYFSYDVKMKEKGDIPEGYSVSREKKERFSLILESASTNQTSMYLCASRSTHAVLLGNTIYFGEGSWLTVV.

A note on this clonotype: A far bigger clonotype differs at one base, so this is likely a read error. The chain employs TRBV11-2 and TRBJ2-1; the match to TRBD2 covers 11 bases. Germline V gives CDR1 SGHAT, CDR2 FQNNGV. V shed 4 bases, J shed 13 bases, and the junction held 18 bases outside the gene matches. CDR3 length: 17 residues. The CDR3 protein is CASSSRTSGLQQETQFF. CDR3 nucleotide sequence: TGTGCCAGCAGCTCCAGGACTAGCGGGCTACAGCAAGAGACCCAGTTCTTC.

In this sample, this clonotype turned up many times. The CDR3 protein is CASSRSSGELAKNIQYF. CDR3 DNA sequence: TGTGCCAGCAGCCGGTCTAGCGGGGAGCTAGCCAAAAACATTCAGTACTTC. The chain uses TRBV7-2 and TRBJ2-4; 9 bases map to TRBD2. This CDR3 is built from 17 residues. J was trimmed by 0 bases and V by 5 bases; bases with no gene match: 8. CDR1 and CDR2 from the germline V gene are SGHTA and FQGNSA.

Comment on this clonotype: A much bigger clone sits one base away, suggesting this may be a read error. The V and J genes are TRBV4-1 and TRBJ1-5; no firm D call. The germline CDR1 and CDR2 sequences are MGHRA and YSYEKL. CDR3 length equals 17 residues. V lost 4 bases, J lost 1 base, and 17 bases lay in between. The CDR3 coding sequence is TGCGCCAGCAGCCGAGTCGAAGGGAAGTTGAGCAATCAGCCCCAGCATTTT. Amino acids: CASSRVEGKLSNQPQHF.

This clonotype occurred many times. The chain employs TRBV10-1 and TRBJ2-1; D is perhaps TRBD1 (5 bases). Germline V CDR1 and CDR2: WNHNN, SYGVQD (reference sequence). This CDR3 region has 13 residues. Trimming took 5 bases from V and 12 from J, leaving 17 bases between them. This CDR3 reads CASSKGSDVGQFF. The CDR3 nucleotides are TGCGCCAGCAGTAAGGGGTCGGACGTTGGGCAGTTCTTC.

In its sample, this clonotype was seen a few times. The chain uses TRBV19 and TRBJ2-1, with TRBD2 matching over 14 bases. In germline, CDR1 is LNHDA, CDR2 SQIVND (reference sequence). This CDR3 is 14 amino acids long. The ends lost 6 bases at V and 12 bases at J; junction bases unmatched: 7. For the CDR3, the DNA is TGTGCCAGTAGAGGGACTAGCGGGAGTCGTCGGCAGTTCTTC. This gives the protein CASRGTSGSRRQFF.

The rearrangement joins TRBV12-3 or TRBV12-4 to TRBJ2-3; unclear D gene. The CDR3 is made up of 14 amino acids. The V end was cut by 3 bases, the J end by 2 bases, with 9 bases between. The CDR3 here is CASSFVALTDTQYF. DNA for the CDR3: TGTGCCAGCAGTTTTGTCGCCCTCACAGATACGCAGTATTTT.

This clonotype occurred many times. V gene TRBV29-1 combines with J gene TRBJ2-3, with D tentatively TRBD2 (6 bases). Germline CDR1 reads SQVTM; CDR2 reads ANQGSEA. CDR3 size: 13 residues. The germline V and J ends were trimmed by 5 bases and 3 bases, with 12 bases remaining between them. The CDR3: CSVPGVRTDTQYF. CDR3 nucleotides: TGCAGCGTTCCGGGGGTCCGTACAGATACGCAGTATTTT.

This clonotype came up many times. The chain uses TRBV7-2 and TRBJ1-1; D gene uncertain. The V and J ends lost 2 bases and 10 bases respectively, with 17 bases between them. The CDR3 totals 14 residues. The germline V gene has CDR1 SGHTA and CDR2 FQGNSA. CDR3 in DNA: TGTGCCAGCAGCTTACGCGGACGGGCCCCAGGAGCTTTCTTT. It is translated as CASSLRGRAPGAFF.

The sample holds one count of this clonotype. The CDR3 reads CASSGSRTRGEQYF. CDR3 coding DNA: TGTGCCAGCAGCGGCAGTCGGACTAGGGGCGAGCAGTACTTC. The rearrangement links TRBV9 to TRBJ2-7, with 7 bases that match TRBD2. The CDR3 covers 14 residues. Unmatched junction bases numbered 9, after V lost 3 bases and J lost 6 bases. Germline assignment: CDR1 SGDLS and CDR2 YYNGEE. Full variable domain (missing parts from reference TRBV9 and TRBJ2-7): DSGVTQTPKHLITATGQRVTLRCSPRSGDLSVYWYQQSLDQGLQFLIQYYNGEERAKGNILERFSAQQFPDLHSELNLSSLELGDSALYFCASSGSRTRGEQYFGPGTRLTVT.

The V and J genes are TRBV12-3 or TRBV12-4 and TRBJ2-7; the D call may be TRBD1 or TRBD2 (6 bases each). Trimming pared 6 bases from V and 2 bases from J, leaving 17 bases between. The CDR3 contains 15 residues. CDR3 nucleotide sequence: TGTGCCAGCAGCGGACGGCGGGACACCACCTACGAGCAGTACTTC. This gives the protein CASSGRRDTTYEQYF.

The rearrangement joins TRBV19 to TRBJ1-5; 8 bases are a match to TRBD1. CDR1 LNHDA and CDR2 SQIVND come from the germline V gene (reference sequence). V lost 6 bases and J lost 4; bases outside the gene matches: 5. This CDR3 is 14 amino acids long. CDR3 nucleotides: TGTGCCAGTAGCGCGACAGGGGCTAATCAGCCCCAGCATTTT. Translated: CASSATGANQPQHF.

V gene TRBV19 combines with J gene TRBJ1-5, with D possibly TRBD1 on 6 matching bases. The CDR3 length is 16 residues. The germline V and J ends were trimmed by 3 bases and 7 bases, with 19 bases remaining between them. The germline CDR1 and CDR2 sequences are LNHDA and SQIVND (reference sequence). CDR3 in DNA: TGTGCCAGTAGTATGGCAGGGGCGGTGACTGGGCAGCCCCAGCATTTT. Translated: CASSMAGAVTGQPQHF.

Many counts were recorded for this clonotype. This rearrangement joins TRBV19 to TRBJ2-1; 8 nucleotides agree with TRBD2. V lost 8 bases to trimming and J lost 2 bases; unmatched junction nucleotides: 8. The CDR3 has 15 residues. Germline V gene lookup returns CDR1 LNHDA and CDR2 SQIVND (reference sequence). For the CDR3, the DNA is TGTGCCAGTCTGGGGGTAGCGGGAACCTACAATGAGCAGTTCTTC. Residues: CASLGVAGTYNEQFF.

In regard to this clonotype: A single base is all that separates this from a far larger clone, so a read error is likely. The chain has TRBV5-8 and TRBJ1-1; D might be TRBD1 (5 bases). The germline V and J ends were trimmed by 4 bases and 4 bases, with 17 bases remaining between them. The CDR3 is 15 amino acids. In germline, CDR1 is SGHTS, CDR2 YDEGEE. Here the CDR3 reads CASSPRTWMGTEAFF. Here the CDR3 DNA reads TGTGCCAGCAGCCCGCGGACATGGATGGGCACTGAAGCTTTCTTT.

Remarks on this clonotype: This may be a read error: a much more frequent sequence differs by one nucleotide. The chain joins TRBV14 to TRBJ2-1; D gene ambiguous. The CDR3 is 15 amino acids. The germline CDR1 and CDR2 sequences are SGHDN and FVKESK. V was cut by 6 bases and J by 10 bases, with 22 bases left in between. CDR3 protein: CASSPRYPESYEQFF. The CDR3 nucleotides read TGTGCCAGCAGTCCTAGGTATCCCGAAAGCTACGAGCAGTTCTTC.

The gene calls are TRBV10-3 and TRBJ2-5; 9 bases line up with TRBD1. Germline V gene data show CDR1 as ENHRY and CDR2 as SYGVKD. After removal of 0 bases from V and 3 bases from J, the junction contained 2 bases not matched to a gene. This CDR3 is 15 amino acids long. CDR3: CAISESRTGEETQYF. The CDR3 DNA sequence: TGTGCCATCAGTGAGTCGAGGACAGGGGAAGAGACCCAGTACTTC.